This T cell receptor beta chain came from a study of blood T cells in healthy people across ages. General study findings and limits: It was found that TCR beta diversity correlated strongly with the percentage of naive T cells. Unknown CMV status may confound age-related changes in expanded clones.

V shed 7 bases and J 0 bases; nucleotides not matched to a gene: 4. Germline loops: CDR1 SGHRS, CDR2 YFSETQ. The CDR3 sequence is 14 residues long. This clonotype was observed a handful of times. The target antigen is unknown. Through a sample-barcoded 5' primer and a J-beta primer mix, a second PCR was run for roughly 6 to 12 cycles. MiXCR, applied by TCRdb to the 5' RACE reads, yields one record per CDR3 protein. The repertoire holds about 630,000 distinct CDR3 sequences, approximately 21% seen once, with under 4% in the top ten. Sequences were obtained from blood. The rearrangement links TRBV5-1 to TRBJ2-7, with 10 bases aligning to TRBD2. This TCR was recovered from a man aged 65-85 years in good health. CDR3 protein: CASGTSAHSYEQYF. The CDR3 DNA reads TGCGCCAGCGGGACTAGCGCGCACTCCTACGAGCAGTACTTC. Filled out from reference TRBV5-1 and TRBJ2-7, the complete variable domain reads KAGVTQTPRYLIKTRGQQVTLSCSPISGHRSVSWYQQTPGQGLQFLFEYFSETQRNKGNFPGRFSGRQFSNSRSEMNVSTLELGDSALYLCASGTSAHSYEQYFGPGTRLTVT.